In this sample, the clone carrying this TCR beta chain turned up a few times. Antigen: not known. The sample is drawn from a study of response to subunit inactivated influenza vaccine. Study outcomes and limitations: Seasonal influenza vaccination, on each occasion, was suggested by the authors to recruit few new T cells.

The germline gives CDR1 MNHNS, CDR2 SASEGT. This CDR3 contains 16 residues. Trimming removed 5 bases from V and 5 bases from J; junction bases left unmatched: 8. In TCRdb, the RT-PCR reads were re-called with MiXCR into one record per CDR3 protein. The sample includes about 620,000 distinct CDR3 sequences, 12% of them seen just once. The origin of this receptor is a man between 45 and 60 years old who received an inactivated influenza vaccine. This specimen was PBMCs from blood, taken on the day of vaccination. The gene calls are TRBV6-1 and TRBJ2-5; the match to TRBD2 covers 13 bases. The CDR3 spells CASSKGTSGASETQYF. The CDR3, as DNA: TGTGCCAGCAGTAAAGGGACTAGCGGGGCTTCGGAGACCCAGTACTTC.